This note documents a single T cell receptor beta chain sequence. No cognate antigen has been identified for it. No qualities accompany the bases; no much larger clone lies one base away. CDR1 is given as LGHNA and CDR2 as YSLEER, both from the germline V gene. Deletion took 0 bases off V and 0 bases off J, with a span of 12 bases between the germline ends. The CDR3 spans 16 residues, from the cysteine through the phenylalanine. Kept here is only the CDR3 DNA, which spans 48 bases and is read in frame from base 1. The record originates from a study of T cell changes during pregnancy in multiple sclerosis (dated by TCRdb to between 2018 and 2020). Background on the whole study: Changes in the T cell repertoire over the course of pregnancy were examined in this study in women with multiple sclerosis.

Library construction relied on the immunoSEQ multiplex PCR assay. The clones in this table, taken by TCRdb from immuneACCESS, are in-frame only. Not every clone is retained; where verified, under half of the shortfall comes from an unresolved V gene, and the cause of the rest is unknown. The table for this sample lists around 30,000 clones; around 90% of them were counted only once. The ten largest clones represent 3.5% of the sample. The sequence links TRBV4-3 to TRBJ2-7; matching of 7 bases hints at TRBD2 as the D gene. The TCR sequence derives from a female donor with multiple sclerosis, enrolled in a pregnancy study. The input for sequencing was CD8+ T cells from peripheral blood mononuclear cells, taken in the third trimester of pregnancy. The CDR3: CASSQDRGADSYEQYF. The nucleotides are TGCGCCAGCAGCCAAGACCGGGGGGCCGACTCCTACGAGCAGTACTTC.